This paragraph covers one T cell receptor (beta chain) sequence. Its target is not known. The sample belongs to a study of cytomegalovirus exposure and HLA in healthy donors. Study outcomes and limitations: The listing of 150 or so TCR beta chains classed them as cytomegalovirus-associated. Later analysis showed most CMV-associated TCR beta chains appearing HLA-restricted. Later analysis reportedly placed an Asian-associated ancestry cluster below the approximately 680-donor mean in N-insertions.

This CDR3 is built from 14 residues. J was trimmed by 8 bases and V by 6 bases; bases with no gene match: 4. Looked up from germline, CDR1 is MGHDK and CDR2 is SYGVNS. Primers for the PCR totalled 60 Vbeta and 13 Jbeta. Data came from immunoSEQ multiplex PCR; TCRdb stores just in-frame clones and leaves some out. Here the sample spans approximately 180,000 clones, around 80% being singletons. The rearrangement links TRBV25-1 to TRBJ1-6, with 10 bases aligning to TRBD1. The specimen sequenced was PBMCs. The origin of this receptor is a man between 18 and 35 years old in good health and CMV-seronegative. The chain's CDR3 is CASRTGGNDSPLHF. CDR3 DNA: TGTGCCAGCAGGACAGGGGGCAATGATTCACCCCTCCACTTT.